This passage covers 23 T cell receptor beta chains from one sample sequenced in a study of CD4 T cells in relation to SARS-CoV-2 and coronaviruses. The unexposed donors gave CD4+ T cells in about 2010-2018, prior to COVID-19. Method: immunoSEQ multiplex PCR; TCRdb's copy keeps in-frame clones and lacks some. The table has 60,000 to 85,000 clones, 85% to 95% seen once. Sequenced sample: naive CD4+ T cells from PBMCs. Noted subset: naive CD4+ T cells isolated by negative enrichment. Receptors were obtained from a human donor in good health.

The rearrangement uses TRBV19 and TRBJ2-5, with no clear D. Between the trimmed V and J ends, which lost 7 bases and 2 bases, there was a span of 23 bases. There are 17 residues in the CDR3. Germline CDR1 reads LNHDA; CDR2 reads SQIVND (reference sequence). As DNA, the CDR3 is TGTGCCAGTAATGGGTCCCCTGGGCTGGGAAAACAAGAGACCCAGTACTTC. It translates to CASNGSPGLGKQETQYF.

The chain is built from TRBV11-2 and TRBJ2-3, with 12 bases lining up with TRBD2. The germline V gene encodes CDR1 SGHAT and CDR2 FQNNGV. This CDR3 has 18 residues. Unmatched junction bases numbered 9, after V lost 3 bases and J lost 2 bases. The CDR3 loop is CASSFPWTSGVATDTQYF. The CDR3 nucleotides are TGTGCCAGCAGCTTCCCATGGACTAGCGGGGTTGCCACAGATACGCAGTATTTT.

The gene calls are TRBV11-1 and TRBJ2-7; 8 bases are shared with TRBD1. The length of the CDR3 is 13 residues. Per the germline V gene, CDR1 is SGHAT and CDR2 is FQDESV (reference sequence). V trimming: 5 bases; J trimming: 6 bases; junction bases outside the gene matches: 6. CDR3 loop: CASSLGTGGEQYF. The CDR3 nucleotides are TGTGCCAGCAGCCTAGGGACAGGCGGCGAGCAGTACTTC.

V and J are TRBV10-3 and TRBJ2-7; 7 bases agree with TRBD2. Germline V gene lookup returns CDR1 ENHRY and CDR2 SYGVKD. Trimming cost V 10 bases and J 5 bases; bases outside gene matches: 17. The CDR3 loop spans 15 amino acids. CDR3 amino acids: CATRPLAASPNEQYF. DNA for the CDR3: TGTGCCACCCGCCCTCTAGCGGCCTCCCCCAACGAGCAGTACTTC.

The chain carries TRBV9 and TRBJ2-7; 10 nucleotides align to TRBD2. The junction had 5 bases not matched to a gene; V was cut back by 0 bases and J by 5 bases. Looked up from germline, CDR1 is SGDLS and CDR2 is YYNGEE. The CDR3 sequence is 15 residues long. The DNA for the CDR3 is TGTGCCAGCAGCGTAGCACTAGCGGGGCGCAACGAGCAGTACTTC. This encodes CASSVALAGRNEQYF.

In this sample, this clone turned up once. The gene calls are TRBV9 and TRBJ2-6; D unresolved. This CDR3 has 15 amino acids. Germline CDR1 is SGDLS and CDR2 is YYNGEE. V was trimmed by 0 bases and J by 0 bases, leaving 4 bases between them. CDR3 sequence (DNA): TGTGCCAGCAGCGTAGTGGGCTCTGGGGCCAACGTCCTGACTTTC. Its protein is CASSVVGSGANVLTF.

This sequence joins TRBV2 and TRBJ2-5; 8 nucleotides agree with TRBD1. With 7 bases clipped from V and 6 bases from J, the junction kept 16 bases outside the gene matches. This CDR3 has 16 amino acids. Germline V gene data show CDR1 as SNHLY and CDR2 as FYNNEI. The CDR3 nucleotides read TGTGCCAGCAACTCCCTCGCAGGACAGGGCATGAAGACCCAGTACTTC. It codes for CASNSLAGQGMKTQYF.

The CDR3 DNA reads as TGTGCCAGCAGCGTACTACAGGGGGCCGATGAGGGCTACACCTTC. Encoded protein: CASSVLQGADEGYTF. The chain employs TRBV5-4 and TRBJ1-2; 9 bases fit TRBD1. V was clipped by 4 bases and J by 8 bases; unmatched bases: 12. Germline-derived CDR1 and CDR2 are SGHNT and YYREEE (reference sequence). There are 15 residues in the CDR3.

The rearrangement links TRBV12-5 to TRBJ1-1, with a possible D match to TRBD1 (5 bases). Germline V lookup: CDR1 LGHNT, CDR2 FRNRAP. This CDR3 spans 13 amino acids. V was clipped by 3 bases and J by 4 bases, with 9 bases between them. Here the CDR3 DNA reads TGTGCTAGTGGTTTCACGGGGGGCACTGAAGCTTTCTTT. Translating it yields CASGFTGGTEAFF.

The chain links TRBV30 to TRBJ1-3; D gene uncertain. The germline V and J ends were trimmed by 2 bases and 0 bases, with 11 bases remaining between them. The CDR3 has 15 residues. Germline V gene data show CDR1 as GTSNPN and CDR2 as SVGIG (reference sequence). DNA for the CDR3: TGTGCCTGGAGTACCGGCCTCCTCTCTGGAAACACCATATATTTT. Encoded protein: CAWSTGLLSGNTIYF.

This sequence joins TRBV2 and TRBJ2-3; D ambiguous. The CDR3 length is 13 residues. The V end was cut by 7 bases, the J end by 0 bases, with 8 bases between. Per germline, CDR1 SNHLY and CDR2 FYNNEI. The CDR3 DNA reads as TGTGCCAGCACTCCGGAGAGCACAGATACGCAGTATTTT. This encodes CASTPESTDTQYF.

This chain's CDR3 is CASSQTAEGGAFF. The CDR3 region has the DNA TGTGCCAGCAGCCAAACCGCCGAGGGGGGAGCTTTCTTT. The rearrangement joins TRBV3-1 (or the pseudogene TRBV3-2) to TRBJ1-1; maybe TRBD1 (6 bases). Germline assignment: CDR1 LGHDT and CDR2 YNNKEL (reference sequence). V was cut by 2 bases and J by 10 bases, with 14 bases left in between. The CDR3 spans 13 residues.

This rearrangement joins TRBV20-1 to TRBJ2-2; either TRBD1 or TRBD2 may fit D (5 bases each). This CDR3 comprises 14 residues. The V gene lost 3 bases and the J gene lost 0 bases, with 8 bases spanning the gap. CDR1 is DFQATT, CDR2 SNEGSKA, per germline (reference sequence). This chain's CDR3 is CSASVGANTGELFF. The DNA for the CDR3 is TGCAGTGCTAGTGTGGGGGCGAACACCGGGGAGCTGTTTTTT.

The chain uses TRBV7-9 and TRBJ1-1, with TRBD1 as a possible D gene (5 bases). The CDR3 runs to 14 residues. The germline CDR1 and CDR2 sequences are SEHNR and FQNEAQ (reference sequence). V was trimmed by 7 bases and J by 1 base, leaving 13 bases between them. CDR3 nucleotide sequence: TGTGCCAGCATTCGGGGCTCGGGGAACACTGAAGCTTTCTTT. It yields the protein CASIRGSGNTEAFF. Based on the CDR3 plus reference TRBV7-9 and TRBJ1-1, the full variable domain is DTGVSQNPRHKITKRGQNVTFRCDPISEHNRLYWYRQTLGQGPEFLTYFQNEAQLEKSRLLSDRFSAERPKGSFSTLEIQRTEQGDSAMYLCASIRGSGNTEAFFGQGTRLTVV.

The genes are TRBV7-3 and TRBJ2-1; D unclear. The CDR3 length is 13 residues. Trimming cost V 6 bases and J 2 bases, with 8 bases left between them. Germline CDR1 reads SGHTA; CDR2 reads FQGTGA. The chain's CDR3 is CASRAGPYNEQFF. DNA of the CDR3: TGTGCCAGCAGAGCCGGGCCCTACAATGAGCAGTTCTTC. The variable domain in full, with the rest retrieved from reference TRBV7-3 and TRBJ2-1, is GAGVSQTPSNKVTEKGKYVELRCDPISGHTALYWYRQSLGQGPEFLIYFQGTGAADDSGLPNDRFFAVRPEGSVSTLKIQRTERGDSAVYLCASRAGPYNEQFFGPGTRLTVL.

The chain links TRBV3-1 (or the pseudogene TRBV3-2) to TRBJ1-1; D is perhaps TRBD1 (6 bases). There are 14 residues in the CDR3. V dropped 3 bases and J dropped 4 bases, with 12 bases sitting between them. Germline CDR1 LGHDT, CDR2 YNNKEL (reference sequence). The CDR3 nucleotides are TGTGCCAGCAGCCACCTAGACAGGACCACTGAAGCTTTCTTT. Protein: CASSHLDRTTEAFF.

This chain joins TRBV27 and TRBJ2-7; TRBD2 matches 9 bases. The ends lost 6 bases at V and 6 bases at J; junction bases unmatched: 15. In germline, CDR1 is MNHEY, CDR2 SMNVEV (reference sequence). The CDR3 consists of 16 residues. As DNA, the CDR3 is TGTGCCAGCAGCCGAACGACTAGCGGATATCTTGCCGAGCAGTACTTC. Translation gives CASSRTTSGYLAEQYF.

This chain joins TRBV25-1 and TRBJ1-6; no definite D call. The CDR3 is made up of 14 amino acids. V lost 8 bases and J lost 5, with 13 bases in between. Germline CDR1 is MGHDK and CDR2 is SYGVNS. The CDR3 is CASASSWNNSPLHF. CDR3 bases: TGTGCCAGCGCCAGTTCCTGGAATAATTCACCCCTCCACTTT.

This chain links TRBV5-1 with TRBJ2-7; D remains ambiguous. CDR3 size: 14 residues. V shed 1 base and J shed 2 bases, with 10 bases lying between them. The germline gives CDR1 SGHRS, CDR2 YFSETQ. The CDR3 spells CASSLYTETYEQYF. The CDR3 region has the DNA TGCGCCAGCAGCTTGTATACGGAAACCTACGAGCAGTACTTC.

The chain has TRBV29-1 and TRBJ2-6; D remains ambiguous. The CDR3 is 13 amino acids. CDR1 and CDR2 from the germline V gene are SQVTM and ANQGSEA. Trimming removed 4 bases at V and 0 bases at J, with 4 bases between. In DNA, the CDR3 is TGCAGCGTTGGGCCCTCTGGGGCCAACGTCCTGACTTTC. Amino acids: CSVGPSGANVLTF.

In DNA, the CDR3 is TGTGCCAGCAGCTTGGCCCCCAGGGGAGGAGAGACCCAGTACTTC. This gives the protein CASSLAPRGGETQYF. V gene TRBV5-4 combines with J gene TRBJ2-5, with D perhaps given as TRBD1 or TRBD2 (6 bases each). The CDR3 is made up of 15 amino acids. Looked up from germline, CDR1 is SGHNT and CDR2 is YYREEE (reference sequence). V gave up 0 bases and J gave up 4 bases, with 13 bases separating them.

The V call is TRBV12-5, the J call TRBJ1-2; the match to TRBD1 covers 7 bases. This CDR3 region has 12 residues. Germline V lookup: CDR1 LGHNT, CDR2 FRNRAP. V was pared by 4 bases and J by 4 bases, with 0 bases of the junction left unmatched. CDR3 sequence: CASGWDSYGYTF. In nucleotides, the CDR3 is TGTGCTAGTGGTTGGGACAGCTATGGCTACACCTTC.

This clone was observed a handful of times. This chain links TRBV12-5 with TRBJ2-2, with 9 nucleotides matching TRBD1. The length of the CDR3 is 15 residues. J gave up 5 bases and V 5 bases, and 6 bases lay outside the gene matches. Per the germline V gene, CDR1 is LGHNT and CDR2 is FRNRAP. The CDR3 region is CASGTGQGGTGELFF. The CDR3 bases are TGTGCTAGTGGTACGGGACAGGGAGGGACCGGGGAGCTGTTTTTT.